One and the same sample provided the 28 T cell receptor beta chains below, sequenced in a study of T cells after yellow fever vaccination. MiXCR, run by TCRdb on the 5' RACE reads, gives a single entry per CDR3 protein. In the table there are a few hundred thousand distinct CDR3 sequences, around 4.3% of which are singletons. The source was PBMCs, collected 15 days after the yellow fever booster vaccination. The receptors originated from a man between 18 and 35 years old who received the YFV17D yellow fever vaccine.

The chain uses TRBV9 and TRBJ2-1; D tentatively reads TRBD1 or TRBD2 (6 bases each). The germline V and J ends were trimmed by 2 bases and 12 bases, with 15 bases remaining between them. Germline V gene data show CDR1 as SGDLS and CDR2 as YYNGEE. This CDR3 has 13 amino acids. CDR3 nucleotide sequence: TGTGCCAGCAGCGTTGACGGGGGCGGGCGGCAGTTCTTC. Translation gives CASSVDGGGRQFF.

This clonotype was observed many times. V is TRBV28 and J is TRBJ1-2; D not certain. Germline V gene lookup returns CDR1 MDHEN and CDR2 SYDVKM. There are 14 residues in the CDR3. The V and J ends lost 6 bases and 2 bases respectively, with 13 bases between them. CDR3 region: CASSLRGQNYGYTF. CDR3 coding DNA: TGTGCCAGCAGCCTCCGAGGGCAGAACTATGGCTACACCTTC.

The sample holds many counts of this clonotype. The chain has TRBV6-1 and TRBJ2-3, with D possibly being TRBD1 (5 bases). Germline values: CDR1 MNHNS, CDR2 SASEGT. This CDR3 is 15 amino acids long. The ends were cut back, 2 bases at V and 2 bases at J, with 11 bases in the middle. For the CDR3, the DNA is TGTGCCAGCAGTGAATTGGGGCGGCACACAGATACGCAGTATTTT. The encoded protein is CASSELGRHTDTQYF.

The J gene is TRBJ1-1, the V gene TRBV28; D might be TRBD1 (5 bases). The CDR3 contains 14 residues. Germline values: CDR1 MDHEN, CDR2 SYDVKM. With 2 bases removed from V and 4 bases from J, the gap between germline ends came to 11 bases. The DNA of the CDR3 is TGTGCCAGCAGTTTAGAGGGGCTTGGCACTGAAGCTTTCTTT. Translated: CASSLEGLGTEAFF.

This clonotype appeared many times. The rearrangement links TRBV6-5 to TRBJ2-1, with 7 positions matching TRBD1. Germline CDR1 MNHEY, CDR2 SVGAGI. The CDR3 extends over 14 amino acids. The trim removed 10 bases at V and 0 bases at J, leaving 6 bases unmatched. The CDR3: CATGRDSSYNEQFF. As DNA, the CDR3 is TGTGCCACCGGACGGGACAGCTCCTACAATGAGCAGTTCTTC.

The chain combines TRBV5-4 with TRBJ2-7, with D perhaps TRBD1 (6 bases). Germline CDR1 SGHNT, CDR2 YYREEE (reference sequence). There are 15 residues in the CDR3. V lost 0 bases to trimming and J lost 0 bases, with 10 bases between them. The CDR3 reads CASSLGQASSYEQYV. As DNA, the CDR3 is TGTGCCAGCAGCTTGGGACAGGCCAGCTCCTACGAGCAGTACGTC.

The chain employs TRBV4-3 and TRBJ2-7, with 10 bases matching TRBD1. Germline lookup yields CDR1 LGHNA and CDR2 YSLEER. V gave up 1 base and J gave up 7 bases; unmatched junction bases: 7. The CDR3 sequence is 15 residues long. The CDR3: CASSQGPGTGDEQYF. The CDR3 DNA reads as TGCGCCAGCAGCCAAGGGCCCGGGACAGGGGATGAGCAGTACTTC.

In its sample, this clonotype was seen a few times. The chain carries TRBV7-2 and TRBJ2-3; D call uncertain. There are 17 residues in the CDR3. CDR1 and CDR2 (germline): SGHTA, FQGNSA. With 1 base removed from V and 0 bases from J, the gap between germline ends came to 14 bases. The DNA for the CDR3 is TGTGCCAGCAGCTTAGGGCCCCCGGCACTGAGCACAGATACGCAGTATTTT. It encodes CASSLGPPALSTDTQYF.

This clonotype came up many times. The gene calls are TRBV7-6 and TRBJ1-5; 8 positions agree with TRBD1. This CDR3 spans 15 amino acids. After removal of 5 bases from V and 5 bases from J, the junction contained 8 bases not matched to a gene. Germline V gives CDR1 SGHVS, CDR2 FNYEAQ. The CDR3 region is CASSLGRGLDQPQHF. CDR3 DNA: TGTGCCAGCAGCCTAGGCAGGGGGCTTGATCAGCCCCAGCATTTT.

This clonotype was seen ten or more times. The chain has TRBV6-5 and TRBJ2-3, with 7 nucleotides matching TRBD1. Germline V lookup: CDR1 MNHEY, CDR2 SVGAGI. J lost 4 bases, V lost 5 bases, and 6 bases had no gene match. The CDR3 runs 14 residues. The DNA for the CDR3 is TGTGCCAGCAGTCAACAGGGGAACCCAGATACGCAGTATTTT. Protein product: CASSQQGNPDTQYF.

This clonotype has ten or more counts. The rearrangement joins TRBV6-6 to TRBJ1-6; D uncertain. The germline gives CDR1 MNHNY, CDR2 SVGAGI (reference sequence). The CDR3 has 13 amino acids. V was clipped by 5 bases and J by 8 bases, with 10 bases between them. CDR3 nucleotides: TGTGCCAGCAGTCTCGGTCTTGATTCACCCCTCCACTTT. It is translated as CASSLGLDSPLHF.

The V call is TRBV18, the J call TRBJ2-5; 9 bases match TRBD2. The CDR3 extends over 15 amino acids. The V gene end was trimmed by 3 bases and the J gene end by 4 bases; junction bases not matched to a gene: 6. In germline, CDR1 is KGHSH, CDR2 LQKENI. The CDR3 sequence: CASSPPGLARETQYF. As DNA, the CDR3 is TGTGCCAGCTCACCGCCGGGACTAGCTCGAGAGACCCAGTACTTC.

This clonotype has at least ten counts. This chain uses TRBV5-6 with TRBJ2-7; TRBD1 matches 9 bases. Germline V lookup: CDR1 SGHDT, CDR2 YYEEEE. Trimming at V came to 0 bases and at J to 5 bases, leaving 6 bases not matched to a gene. The CDR3 covers 15 residues. CDR3 residues: CASSLDPGQGHEQYF. In nucleotides, the CDR3 is TGTGCCAGCAGCTTGGATCCGGGACAGGGCCACGAGCAGTACTTC.

This clonotype has ten or more counts. This sequence joins TRBV6-2 or TRBV6-3 and TRBJ2-2; D gene unclear. CDR1 and CDR2 from the germline V gene are MNHEY and SVGEGT. Trimming removed 2 bases from V and 6 bases from J, with 4 bases in between. This CDR3 is built from 12 residues. The CDR3 DNA follows: TGTGCCAGCAGTTACCCCCCCGGGGAGCTGTTTTTT. Protein sequence: CASSYPPGELFF.

In its sample, this clonotype was seen many times. The V and J genes are TRBV5-1 and TRBJ2-3, with TRBD2 matching over 8 bases. Germline CDR1 is SGHRS and CDR2 is YFSETQ. The CDR3 runs 15 residues. Unmatched junction bases numbered 10, after V lost 4 bases and J lost 6 bases. Written as DNA, the CDR3 is TGCGCCAGCAGCCGACTAGCGTCCAAAGGGGATACGCAGTATTTT. This codes for CASSRLASKGDTQYF.

This clonotype was observed many times. The chain links TRBV20-1 to TRBJ2-7; D uncertain. V was cut by 2 bases and J by 2 bases, with 16 bases left in between. Per germline, CDR1 DFQATT and CDR2 SNEGSKA (reference sequence). The CDR3 has 15 residues. This CDR3 reads CSARFWTKGTYEQYF. The CDR3 DNA reads as TGCAGTGCTAGATTCTGGACCAAGGGCACCTACGAGCAGTACTTC.

V usage is TRBV7-2 and J usage is TRBJ2-1; 7 nucleotides agree with TRBD2. Germline V gene lookup returns CDR1 SGHTA and CDR2 FQGNSA. V trimming: 4 bases; J trimming: 4 bases; junction bases outside the gene matches: 13. This CDR3 is 17 amino acids long. The DNA of the CDR3 is TGTGCCAGCAGCTCTCTAGGTCGGAGCGGGGAGTACAATGAGCAGTTCTTC. Amino acid sequence: CASSSLGRSGEYNEQFF.

This clonotype has a handful of counts. This sequence joins TRBV20-1 and TRBJ2-1, with 7 bases aligning to TRBD1. Looked up from germline, CDR1 is DFQATT and CDR2 is SNEGSKA (reference sequence). The CDR3 is 13 residues long. The V gene end was trimmed by 7 bases and the J gene end by 2 bases; junction bases not matched to a gene: 5. CDR3 loop: CSVQTGTYNEQFF. CDR3 bases: TGCAGTGTCCAGACAGGGACCTACAATGAGCAGTTCTTC.

This clonotype appeared many times. The chain employs TRBV5-1 and TRBJ2-3; 8 bases align to TRBD2. Germline values: CDR1 SGHRS, CDR2 YFSETQ. V lost 5 bases to trimming and J lost 3 bases; unmatched junction nucleotides: 11. The CDR3 has 16 residues. The CDR3 region has the DNA TGCGCCAGCAGACCTGTTCCGGGACTAGGTACAGATACGCAGTATTTT. Translated, it gives CASRPVPGLGTDTQYF.

This clonotype was seen a few times. This chain uses TRBV5-1 with TRBJ2-1, with 9 bases lining up with TRBD2. Losses at the gene ends were 0 bases for V and 6 bases for J; bases not matched to a gene: 10. The CDR3 totals 17 residues. CDR1 SGHRS and CDR2 YFSETQ come from the germline V gene. The CDR3 spells CASSLEKAGGFFNEQFF. DNA of the CDR3: TGCGCCAGCAGCTTGGAAAAAGCGGGGGGATTTTTCAATGAGCAGTTCTTC. The full variable domain, its missing parts supplied by reference TRBV5-1 and TRBJ2-1, is KAGVTQTPRYLIKTRGQQVTLSCSPISGHRSVSWYQQTPGQGLQFLFEYFSETQRNKGNFPGRFSGRQFSNSRSEMNVSTLELGDSALYLCASSLEKAGGFFNEQFFGPGTRLTVL.

This clonotype was counted many times. The rearrangement uses TRBV9 and TRBJ2-5; D possibly matches TRBD1 or TRBD2 (5 bases each). The ends were cut back, 0 bases at V and 4 bases at J, with 7 bases in the middle. CDR1 and CDR2 (germline): SGDLS, YYNGEE. The length of the CDR3 is 13 residues. CDR3 nucleotides: TGTGCCAGCAGCGTAGTTGGGGGAGAGACCCAGTACTTC. Translating it yields CASSVVGGETQYF.

This clonotype came up many times. The genes are TRBV19 and TRBJ2-3, with D unclear. This CDR3 comprises 14 residues. The germline V gene has CDR1 LNHDA and CDR2 SQIVND (reference sequence). Trimming left V 8 bases short and J 0 bases short, with 12 bases between. CDR3 bases: TGTGCCAGTGCCCAAGGGCCTAGCACAGATACGCAGTATTTT. Protein: CASAQGPSTDTQYF.

This clonotype was observed many times. The genes are TRBV13 and TRBJ2-5; D call uncertain. This CDR3 spans 13 amino acids. Germline V gives CDR1 PRHDT, CDR2 FYEKMQ (reference sequence). V shed 3 bases and J shed 4 bases, with 9 bases lying between them. DNA of the CDR3: TGTGCCAGCAGCTTGGGATGGGGAGAGACCCAGTACTTC. Translated, it gives CASSLGWGETQYF.

This chain joins TRBV6-5 and TRBJ1-3; 7 bases align to TRBD1. Unmatched junction bases numbered 18, after V lost 2 bases and J lost 2 bases. The CDR3 is made up of 20 amino acids. Germline values: CDR1 MNHEY, CDR2 SVGAGI. The CDR3 protein is CASSYLRVPGTANPGNTIYF. The CDR3 coding sequence is TGTGCCAGCAGTTACCTAAGGGTCCCTGGGACAGCGAACCCTGGAAACACCATATATTTT.

This clonotype was counted at least ten times. J is TRBJ2-2 and V is TRBV4-1; 9 bases align to TRBD1. Germline V gene data show CDR1 as MGHRA and CDR2 as YSYEKL. This CDR3 has 17 amino acids. V shed 0 bases, J shed 3 bases, and the junction held 5 bases outside the gene matches. The DNA of the CDR3 is TGCGCCAGCAGCCAAGATAACAGGGGGCTGTACACCGGGGAGCTGTTTTTT. It yields the protein CASSQDNRGLYTGELFF.

This clonotype has ten or more counts. This chain connects TRBV7-6 to TRBJ2-3, with D perhaps matching TRBD1 or TRBD2 (5 bases each). Germline lookup yields CDR1 SGHVS and CDR2 FNYEAQ. The CDR3 extends over 14 amino acids. Trimming pared 0 bases from V and 4 bases from J, leaving 8 bases between. The CDR3, as DNA: TGTGCCAGCAGCTTAGCCGGGGCGGCAGATACGCAGTATTTT. Residues: CASSLAGAADTQYF.

This clonotype was observed many times. The rearrangement uses TRBV10-3 and TRBJ1-3; the D is unclear. The V and J ends lost 8 bases and 4 bases respectively, with 15 bases between them. Per germline, CDR1 ENHRY and CDR2 SYGVKD. CDR3 length equals 14 residues. CDR3 bases: TGTGCCATCCGGAAGGAATTAGTGGGAAACACCATATATTTT. Translating gives CAIRKELVGNTIYF.

In regard to this clonotype: This may stem from a read error, because a much larger clone lies one nucleotide away. CDR3 protein: CASSQAVSAGSNQPHHF. As DNA, the CDR3 is TGCGCCAGCAGCCAAGCGGTCAGCGCCGGTAGCAATCAGCCCCATCATTTT. The chain couples TRBV4-3 to TRBJ1-5; no firm D call. This CDR3 comprises 17 residues. Germline CDR1 LGHNA, CDR2 YSLEER.